The clone carrying this T cell receptor (beta chain) was recorded many times. This record comes from a study of neurological immune-mediated disorders. CDR3 size: 15 residues. Trimming pared 1 base from V and 5 bases from J, leaving 17 bases between. The germline V gene encodes CDR1 DFQATT and CDR2 SNEGSKA (reference sequence). TCRdb redid the calling of the 5' RACE reads with MiXCR, one entry per CDR3 protein. Found here are about 30,000 distinct CDR3 sequences, 5.5% to 6% of them singletons; the top ten hold over 2%. This chain links TRBV20-1 with TRBJ1-1; D perhaps matches TRBD1 (5 bases). The receptor's source is a woman between 45 and 60 years old in good health. Sequencing used CD4+ T cells from blood. The CDR3 spells CSARAGGAGRTEAFF. In nucleotides, the CDR3 is TGCAGTGCTAGAGCCGGAGGGGCGGGGAGAACTGAAGCTTTCTTT.